The entry below describes one TCR beta chain. This clonotype was counted only a few times. What this receptor recognizes is not known. The sample holds no much larger clone one base away, and base qualities are not on file. This record comes from a study of early T cells in non-severe SARS-CoV-2 infection (dated by TCRdb to the early 2020s). With respect to the entire study: Bulk RNA from unsorted whole blood was used for TCR sequencing, so alpha and beta chains could not be paired.

Libraries were constructed by 5' RACE. TCRdb shows the sequencer as NextSeq 500. To correct for sequencing error and PCR bias, the TCR library protocol tagged individual cDNA molecules with unique molecular identifiers. Both TCR alpha and beta chains were sequenced, and tight co-correlation was observed between alpha and beta sequence abundances in each sample. Per the original workflow: Decombinator V4 was used to annotate the V gene, J gene and CDR3 of the TCR sequences. TCRs were defined as expanded if a significant change between any two time points was detected under a Poisson model with p below 0.0001. TCR abundances were normalised to the total number of TCRs sequenced per sample and were expressed as counts per million. VDJdb, accessed 1 November 2021, was searched for CMV, EBV and SARS-CoV-2 annotated TCRs, excluding TCRs annotated for multiple antigens. The public reads were reprocessed in TCRdb via fastp at Q25 and MiXCR, keeping in-frame beta chains. Rows with one shared CDR3 protein collapse into an entry with the most common genes and DNA. TCRdb, not the authors, supplied the V and J calls. In all, the sample holds fewer than 120,000 distinct CDR3 sequences, and 10% to 15% of those were seen once. 3.5% to 4% of the sample comes from the top ten.

This was a case-control study nested in a cohort of healthcare workers in London, UK, who had nasopharyngeal swab PCR tests and blood samples taken every week. Healthcare workers were recruited during the week of the UK lockdown, between 23 and 31 March 2020, and followed weekly for up to about 15 weeks. Findings and caveats that apply to the study as a whole: VDJdb matching was skewed toward anti-spike CD8 responses, so virus-specific expansions were likely underestimated and private and CD4 specificities were missed.

The source is an adult who was a healthcare worker with PCR-confirmed SARS-CoV-2 infection or an uninfected control (not recorded which). Sequenced here: whole blood, sampled at baseline.

The CDR3 has the sequence CSVQSLMGNIQYF. The nucleotides read TGCAGCGTGCAGTCCCTTATGGGAAACATTCAGTACTTC. The receptor chain draws on TRBV29-1 and TRBJ2-4, with no D gene named confidently. From cysteine to phenylalanine, the CDR3 is 13 amino acids long. The kept DNA is CDR3 alone, 39 bases in frame from the first base. The junction carries 15 bases between V and J, which are trimmed by 6 bases and 6 bases respectively. The CDR1 and CDR2 encoded by the germline V gene are SQVTM and ANQGSEA.